The 21 T cell receptor beta chains listed next were all sequenced from one sample in a study of T cells in Graves' hyperthyroidism and ophthalmopathy. The source material, RNA transcripts, was used to amplify TCR beta CDR3 regions. The HTBI primer set served for first-round RT-PCR of the TCR CDR3. TCRdb fed the multiplex PCR reads into MiXCR, producing one record per CDR3 protein. Among about 600,000 distinct CDR3 sequences listed, roughly 15% were seen once. Sequencing input: blood. These receptors all stem from a woman aged 45-65 years with Graves' ophthalmopathy.

This clonotype was observed at least ten times. This rearrangement joins TRBV11-2 to TRBJ2-3; maybe TRBD2 (6 bases). The CDR3 has 16 residues. V gave up 3 bases and J gave up 6 bases, with 19 bases separating them. The germline CDR1 and CDR2 sequences are SGHAT and FQNNGV. In nucleotides, the CDR3 is TGTGCCAGCAGCTTCGGAACCGTAGCGGTCTTCGATACGCAGTATTTT. This encodes CASSFGTVAVFDTQYF.

This clonotype has a count of ten or more. The chain has TRBV24-1 and TRBJ2-1, with 8 bases that match TRBD1. Germline V gene sequence: CDR1 KGHDR, CDR2 SFDVKD. The CDR3 loop spans 16 amino acids. J lost 6 bases, V lost 0 bases, and 6 bases had no gene match. The CDR3 DNA sequence: TGTGCCACCAGTGATTTGGGTGACAGGGGCTTCAATGAGCAGTTCTTC. It encodes CATSDLGDRGFNEQFF.

Only a few counts were recorded for this clonotype. V usage is TRBV7-6 and J usage is TRBJ1-1; D is undetermined. CDR3 length: 14 residues. Trimming shortened V by 2 bases and J by 5 bases, and 12 bases separated the two germline ends. Germline V gene sequence: CDR1 SGHVS, CDR2 FNYEAQ. The CDR3 DNA reads TGTGCCAGCAGCTTATCTCCGGGAGGTACTGAAGCTTTCTTT. It yields the protein CASSLSPGGTEAFF.

This clonotype has ten or more counts. The gene calls are TRBV18 and TRBJ1-1; D might be TRBD1 (5 bases). Germline V gene data show CDR1 as KGHSH and CDR2 as LQKENI. V was clipped by 3 bases and J by 8 bases, with 10 bases between them. This CDR3 region has 12 residues. This CDR3 reads CASSPGQLEAFF. The CDR3 DNA reads TGTGCCAGCTCACCGGGGCAGCTCGAAGCTTTCTTT. The whole variable domain, filled in from reference TRBV18 and TRBJ1-1, reads NAGVMQNPRHLVRRRGQEARLRCSPMKGHSHVYWYRQLPEEGLKFMVYLQKENIIDESGMPKERFSAEFPKEGPSILRIQQVVRGDSAAYFCASSPGQLEAFFGQGTRLTVV.

The chain couples TRBV24-1 to TRBJ2-1; D ambiguous. CDR3 size: 16 residues. Germline CDR1 is KGHDR and CDR2 is SFDVKD. Trimming took off 9 bases at V and 8 bases at J, with 25 bases between the two ends. The CDR3 spells CATYPDGGWGYDEQFF. The CDR3 bases are TGTGCCACCTACCCTGATGGTGGGTGGGGATACGATGAGCAGTTCTTC.

This clonotype was counted many times. The chain has TRBV2 and TRBJ2-2; TRBD1 matches at 8 bases. After removal of 7 bases from V and 5 bases from J, the junction contained 12 bases not matched to a gene. Germline-derived CDR1 and CDR2 are SNHLY and FYNNEI. The CDR3 is made up of 16 amino acids. CDR3 nucleotides: TGTGCCAGCACCTATTTGGGACAGGACCAGACCGGGGAGCTGTTTTTT. This codes for CASTYLGQDQTGELFF. The full variable domain, its missing parts supplied by reference TRBV2 and TRBJ2-2, is EPEVTQTPSHQVTQMGQEVILRCVPISNHLYFYWYRQILGQKVEFLVSFYNNEISEKSEIFDDQFSVERPDGSNFTLKIRSTKLEDSAMYFCASTYLGQDQTGELFFGEGSRLTVL.

V usage is TRBV19 and J usage is TRBJ1-3; 8 bases map to TRBD1. Germline V CDR1 and CDR2: LNHDA, SQIVND (reference sequence). This CDR3 has 14 residues. V lost 6 bases and J lost 2; bases outside the gene matches: 3. The CDR3 region is CASRLQGAGNTIYF. The CDR3 DNA is TGTGCCAGTAGACTACAGGGGGCTGGAAACACCATATATTTT.

This clonotype showed up many times. V is TRBV5-1 and J is TRBJ2-7, with 8 bases lining up with TRBD1. Germline values: CDR1 SGHRS, CDR2 YFSETQ. V lost 4 bases to trimming and J lost 2 bases; unmatched junction nucleotides: 23. The CDR3 consists of 20 residues. The CDR3 nucleotides read TGCGCCAGCAGCGAGCTAGTCCCGGGACAGGCCGACGTGGGAGCCTACGAGCAGTACTTC. Its protein is CASSELVPGQADVGAYEQYF. Full variable domain (missing parts from reference TRBV5-1 and TRBJ2-7): KAGVTQTPRYLIKTRGQQVTLSCSPISGHRSVSWYQQTPGQGLQFLFEYFSETQRNKGNFPGRFSGRQFSNSRSEMNVSTLELGDSALYLCASSELVPGQADVGAYEQYFGPGTRLTVT.

On this clonotype: A much larger clone sits a single nucleotide away, making a read error possible. V and J are TRBV7-6 and TRBJ2-3, with 7 bases lining up with TRBD2. Trimming removed 1 base from V and 8 bases from J; junction bases left unmatched: 6. Germline V gene lookup returns CDR1 SGHVS and CDR2 FNYEAQ. The CDR3 covers 14 residues. CDR3 sequence reads: CASSLETRESTQYF. The CDR3 region has the DNA TGTGCCAGCAGCTTAGAGACGCGGGAGAGTACGCAGTATTTT.

In its sample, this clonotype was seen many times. V is TRBV7-8 and J is TRBJ2-5; 10 bases map to TRBD2. CDR1 is SGHVS and CDR2 is FQNEAQ in the germline V gene. The ends lost 5 bases at V and 2 bases at J; junction bases unmatched: 11. This CDR3 is built from 17 residues. The CDR3 protein is CASSLTQGTSVQETQYF. In DNA, the CDR3 is TGTGCCAGCAGCCTCACCCAAGGGACTAGCGTTCAAGAGACCCAGTACTTC. The full variable domain, with the rest looked up from reference TRBV7-8 and TRBJ2-5, is GAGVSQSPRYKVAKRGQDVALRCDPISGHVSLFWYQQALGQGPEFLTYFQNEAQLDKSGLPSDRFFAERPEGSVSTLKIQRTQQEDSAVYLCASSLTQGTSVQETQYFGPGTRLLVL.

This chain uses TRBV20-1 with TRBJ2-1, with 8 positions matching TRBD1. The CDR3 is 14 residues long. The germline CDR1 and CDR2 sequences are DFQATT and SNEGSKA (reference sequence). DNA of the CDR3: TGCCCTGATCGGACAGGGAGCTCCTACAATGAGCAGTTCTTC. This translates into CPDRTGSSYNEQFF.

This clonotype was counted many times. The chain uses TRBV30 and TRBJ2-1; D is unresolved. This CDR3 is built from 14 residues. V was trimmed by 2 bases and J by 6 bases, leaving 14 bases between them. Germline V gene sequence: CDR1 GTSNPN, CDR2 SVGIG (reference sequence). CDR3 protein: CAWSLTHGGNEQFF. CDR3 in DNA: TGTGCCTGGAGTCTGACGCACGGTGGCAATGAGCAGTTCTTC.

In its sample, this clonotype was seen a few times. The V and J genes are TRBV12-3 or TRBV12-4 and TRBJ2-2, with D possibly TRBD1 on 6 matching bases. V lost 6 bases and J lost 5, with 13 bases in between. The CDR3 is 14 amino acids. The CDR3: CASSRNTGTGELFF. In DNA, the CDR3 is TGTGCCAGCAGCCGAAACACAGGGACCGGGGAGCTGTTTTTT.

This clonotype came up many times. The chain employs TRBV28 and TRBJ1-6; no clear D gene. The CDR3 is 12 residues long. With 3 bases removed from V and 9 bases from J, the gap between germline ends came to 6 bases. Looked up from germline, CDR1 is MDHEN and CDR2 is SYDVKM. The CDR3: CASSFRGSPLHF. Written as DNA, the CDR3 is TGTGCCAGCAGTTTCCGGGGTTCACCCCTCCACTTT.

There are a few counts of this clonotype. The CDR3 spells CASSIGAFTEAFF. CDR3 coding DNA: TGTGCCAGTAGTATAGGGGCGTTCACTGAAGCTTTCTTT. The chain has TRBV19 and TRBJ1-1; no clear D. The V end was cut by 1 base, the J end by 4 bases, with 7 bases between. This CDR3 has 13 residues. Germline CDR1 reads LNHDA; CDR2 reads SQIVND (reference sequence).

The rearrangement uses TRBV14 and TRBJ2-7; 8 positions agree with TRBD1. The germline CDR1 and CDR2 sequences are SGHDN and FVKESK. V lost 3 bases to trimming and J lost 2 bases; unmatched junction nucleotides: 9. This CDR3 comprises 16 residues. The CDR3 region has the DNA TGTGCCAGCAGCCATAAGAGGGACAGGAGAACCTACGAGCAGTACTTC. Its protein is CASSHKRDRRTYEQYF.

The CDR3 DNA reads as TGTGCCAGCAGTTCACTAGTCCAAGAGACCCAGTACTTC. Amino acids: CASSSLVQETQYF. This chain uses TRBV12-3 or TRBV12-4 with TRBJ2-5; maybe TRBD2 (5 bases). The CDR3 extends over 13 amino acids. The ends were cut back, 4 bases at V and 1 base at J, with 7 bases in the middle.

Ten or more counts support this clonotype. The chain joins TRBV13 to TRBJ1-1; D is unclear. CDR1 PRHDT and CDR2 FYEKMQ come from the germline V gene (reference sequence). The CDR3 extends over 15 amino acids. The V and J ends lost 4 bases and 0 bases respectively, with 12 bases between them. CDR3 amino acids: CASSSPRTLNTEAFF. CDR3 DNA sequence: TGTGCCAGCAGCTCACCCAGAACCTTGAACACTGAAGCTTTCTTT.

This clonotype occurred many times. The chain recombines TRBV12-3 or TRBV12-4 with TRBJ1-6, with a weak D call TRBD1 (5 bases). The CDR3 is 16 amino acids. V lost 0 bases and J 9 bases, leaving 15 bases between the germline ends. As DNA, the CDR3 is TGTGCCAGCAGTTTAGCCCGGGGACTACGAACTTCACCCCTCCACTTT. Translation: CASSLARGLRTSPLHF.

The chain carries TRBV25-1 and TRBJ2-3, with D possibly being TRBD2 (5 bases). The CDR3 extends over 13 amino acids. Germline assignment: CDR1 MGHDK and CDR2 SYGVNS. V lost 7 bases and J lost 7, with 15 bases in between. CDR3 sequence: CASKPQGGHTQYF. Written as DNA, the CDR3 is TGTGCCAGCAAGCCTCAAGGAGGACATACGCAGTATTTT.

This clonotype was counted many times. The chain combines TRBV5-5 with TRBJ2-1; D may match TRBD1 or TRBD2 (5 bases each). Germline values: CDR1 SGHKS, CDR2 YYEKEE (reference sequence). The CDR3 sequence is 17 residues long. Trimming removed 4 bases from V and 8 bases from J, with 25 bases in between. This CDR3 is CASSQEIGGMRQYEQFF. The CDR3, as DNA: TGTGCCAGCAGCCAGGAGATTGGGGGTATGAGACAATATGAGCAGTTCTTC.